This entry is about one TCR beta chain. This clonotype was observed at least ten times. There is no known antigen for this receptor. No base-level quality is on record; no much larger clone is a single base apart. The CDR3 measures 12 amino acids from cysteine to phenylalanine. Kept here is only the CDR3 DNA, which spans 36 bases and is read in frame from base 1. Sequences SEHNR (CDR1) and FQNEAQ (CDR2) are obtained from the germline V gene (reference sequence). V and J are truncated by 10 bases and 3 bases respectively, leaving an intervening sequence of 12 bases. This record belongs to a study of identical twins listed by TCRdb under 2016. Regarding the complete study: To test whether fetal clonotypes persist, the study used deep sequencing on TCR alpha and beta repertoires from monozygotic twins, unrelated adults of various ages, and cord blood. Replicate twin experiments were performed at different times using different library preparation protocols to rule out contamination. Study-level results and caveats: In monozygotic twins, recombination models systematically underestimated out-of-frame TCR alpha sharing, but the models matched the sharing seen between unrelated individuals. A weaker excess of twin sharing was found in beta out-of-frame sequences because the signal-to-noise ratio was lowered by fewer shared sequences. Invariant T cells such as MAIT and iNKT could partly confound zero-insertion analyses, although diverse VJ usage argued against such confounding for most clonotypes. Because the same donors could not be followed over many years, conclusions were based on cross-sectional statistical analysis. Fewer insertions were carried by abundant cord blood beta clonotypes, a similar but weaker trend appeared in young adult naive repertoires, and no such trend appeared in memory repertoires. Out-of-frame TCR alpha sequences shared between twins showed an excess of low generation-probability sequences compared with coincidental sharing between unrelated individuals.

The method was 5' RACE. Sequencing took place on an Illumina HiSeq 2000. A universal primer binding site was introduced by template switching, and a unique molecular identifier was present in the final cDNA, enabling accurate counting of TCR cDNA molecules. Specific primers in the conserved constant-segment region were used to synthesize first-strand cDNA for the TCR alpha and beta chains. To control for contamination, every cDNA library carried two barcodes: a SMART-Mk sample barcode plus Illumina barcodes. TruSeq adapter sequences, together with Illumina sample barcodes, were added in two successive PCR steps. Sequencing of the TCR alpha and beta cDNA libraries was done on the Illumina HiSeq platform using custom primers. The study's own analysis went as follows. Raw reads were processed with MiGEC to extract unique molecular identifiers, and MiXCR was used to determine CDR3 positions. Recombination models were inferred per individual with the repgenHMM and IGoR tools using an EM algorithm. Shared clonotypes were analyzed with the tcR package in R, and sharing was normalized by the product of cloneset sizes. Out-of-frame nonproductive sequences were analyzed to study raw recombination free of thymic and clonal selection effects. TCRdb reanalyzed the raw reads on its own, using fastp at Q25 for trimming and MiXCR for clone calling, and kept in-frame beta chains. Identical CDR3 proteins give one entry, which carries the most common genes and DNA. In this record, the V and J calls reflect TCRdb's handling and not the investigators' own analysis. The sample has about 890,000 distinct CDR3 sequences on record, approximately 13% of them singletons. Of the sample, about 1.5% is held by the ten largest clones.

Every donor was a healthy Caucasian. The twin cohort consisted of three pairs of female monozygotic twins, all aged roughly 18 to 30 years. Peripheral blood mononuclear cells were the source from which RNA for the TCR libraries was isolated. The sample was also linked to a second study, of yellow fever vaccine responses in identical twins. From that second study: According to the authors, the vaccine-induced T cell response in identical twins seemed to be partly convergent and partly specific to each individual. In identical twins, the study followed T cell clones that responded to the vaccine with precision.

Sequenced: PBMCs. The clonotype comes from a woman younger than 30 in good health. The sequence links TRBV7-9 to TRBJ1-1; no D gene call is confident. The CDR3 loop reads CATAHRYTEAFF. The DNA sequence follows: TGTGCCACCGCCCATAGGTACACTGAAGCTTTCTTT.